This TCR beta chain was sequenced in a study of vaccination and CD4 T cells after COVID-19. General observations from the study: Median counts of SARS-CoV-2-reactive clonotypes increased from about 20 to 38; this difference was not significant.

Regarding treatment: roughly 10-day PBMC culture with coronavirus spike peptide pools or control peptides (ViraFEST assay). An Oncomine TCR Beta short-read assay was used to sequence the DNA from cultured CD4+ T cells. TCRdb fed the PCR reads into MiXCR, producing one record per CDR3 protein. The sample holds just under 8,500 distinct CDR3 sequences, around 70% seen once. V gave up 2 bases and J gave up 6 bases; unmatched junction bases: 11. This CDR3 spans 16 amino acids. Germline V lookup: CDR1 MNHEY, CDR2 SMNVEV (reference sequence). This clonotype was counted a few times. The antigen is undetermined.

The TCR was taken from a human donor who had recovered from COVID-19. The sample was CD4+ T cells from blood, cultured in vitro. This rearrangement joins TRBV27 to TRBJ1-1; 8 nucleotides align to TRBD1. The CDR3 protein is CASSLQGALRGAEAFF. The CDR3 DNA is TGTGCCAGCAGTTTACAGGGGGCGCTTAGAGGAGCTGAAGCTTTCTTT.